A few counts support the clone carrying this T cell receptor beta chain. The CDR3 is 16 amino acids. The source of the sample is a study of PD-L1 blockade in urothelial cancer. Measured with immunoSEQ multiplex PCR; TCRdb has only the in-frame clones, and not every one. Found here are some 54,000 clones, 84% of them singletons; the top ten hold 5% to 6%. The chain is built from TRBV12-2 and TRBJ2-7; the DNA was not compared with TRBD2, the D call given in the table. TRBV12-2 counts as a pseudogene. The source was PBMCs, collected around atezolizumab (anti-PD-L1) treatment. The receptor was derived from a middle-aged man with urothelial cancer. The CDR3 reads CASRLIRGDTAYEQYF. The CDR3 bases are TGTGCAAGTCGCTTGATACGGGGGGATACTGCGTACGAGCAGTACTTC.